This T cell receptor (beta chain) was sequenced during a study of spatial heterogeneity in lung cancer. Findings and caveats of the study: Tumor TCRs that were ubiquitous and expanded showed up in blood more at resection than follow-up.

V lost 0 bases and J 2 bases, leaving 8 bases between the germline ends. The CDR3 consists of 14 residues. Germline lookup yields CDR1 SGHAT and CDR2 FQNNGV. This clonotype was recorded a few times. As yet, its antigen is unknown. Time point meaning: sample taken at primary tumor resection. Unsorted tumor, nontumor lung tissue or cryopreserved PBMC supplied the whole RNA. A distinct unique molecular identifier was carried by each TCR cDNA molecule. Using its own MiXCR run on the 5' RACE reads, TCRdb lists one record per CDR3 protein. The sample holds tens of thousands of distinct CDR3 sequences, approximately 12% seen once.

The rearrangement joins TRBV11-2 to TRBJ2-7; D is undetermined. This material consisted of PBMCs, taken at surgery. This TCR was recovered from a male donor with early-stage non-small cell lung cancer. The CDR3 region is CASSLDYQPYEQYF. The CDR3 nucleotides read TGTGCCAGCAGCTTAGATTATCAACCCTACGAGCAGTACTTC.